This T cell receptor (beta chain) derives from a study of blood T cell repertoires in COVID-19 (dated by TCRdb to the early 2020s). Study-level background: Samples from collaborators originated in the United States, Italy and Spain and spanned both the acute and convalescent phases of COVID-19. The material from the prospective study consisted of cDNA or gDNA derived from T cells, B-cell-depleted T cells, or PBMCs. Subjects who had been exposed to COVID-19, were actively infected with it, or had recovered from it provided the deeply sampled blood TCRbeta repertoires that made up the dataset. The repertoires were made available in a free public database intended to serve as a resource for research on the immune response to SARS-CoV-2. Samples were obtained from the ongoing ImmuneRACE study (first 160 participants) and from 1,254 subjects provided by 6 global collaborators. The sample metadata nearly always contained a de-identified subject ID, COVID-19 status, age in years and sex. Where HLA class I and class II types were available, the types were taken from metadata supplied by the sample provider, not from assay-based typing.

In the case of this clone: It lacks a known antigen. Base qualities are not provided; no much larger clone lies one nucleotide away.

Summary of the overall study and its limitations: Clinical and demographic metadata were provided uncurated, with the amount varying by source and participant.

Participants in the prospective study were enrolled through a virtual design, were aged about 18 to 100 years, and lived in under 25 United States geographic areas. In the prospective study, cohorts were assigned on the basis of participant-reported clinical history obtained from a screening survey and a study questionnaire. ImmuneRACE Cohort 3 recovered participants were defined by two consecutive negative NP/OP PCR tests, healthcare professional clearance, or symptom resolution. In the prospective study, whole blood, serum and a nasopharyngeal or oropharyngeal swab were collected from each participant by mobile phlebotomists. Additional blood draws and questionnaires over an approximately 2-month period could optionally be provided by prospective study participants. Blood samples from the prospective study were shipped frozen or at room temperature prior to DNA extraction. TCRbeta CDR3 regions were amplified from genomic DNA using the immunoSEQ Assay, a bias-controlled multiplex PCR. The authors' analysis ran thus. Within the assay, amplification of reference gene primers was used to estimate how many nucleated cells each sample contained. To quantify the absolute abundance of each unique TCRbeta CDR3 rearrangement, sequence reads were collapsed and filtered. For each sample, productive Simpson clonality was calculated as the square root of Simpson's diversity index over productive rearrangements. TCRdb holds this immuneACCESS table with in-frame rearrangements only. Some clones are missing; in checked studies, unresolved V genes explain under half, and the rest has no known cause. V, J and clone size are taken as reported in that table, and D and trimming were inferred from the DNA itself. Recorded for this sample are approximately 300,000 clones; roughly 90% of them occurred a single time. The top ten clones comprise around 2.5% of the sample.

The sequence was obtained from a man aged 55 to 70 who had recovered from COVID-19. Sequencing was carried out using PBMCs or T cells enriched from blood (not recorded which).

Here the CDR3 is given as CASSYPNSPGELFF. The DNA reads as follows: TGTGCCAGCAGTTACCCAAACAGTCCTGGGGAGCTGTTTTTT. The receptor chain draws on TRBV6-5 and TRBJ2-2; the D gene is not confidently resolved. From its cysteine to its phenylalanine, the CDR3 spans 14 amino acids. The sequence is cut down to CDR3 DNA, 42 bases in frame from base 1. CDR1 and CDR2, per the germline V gene, are MNHEY and SVGAGI. The junction carries 12 bases between V and J, which are trimmed by 2 bases and 8 bases respectively.